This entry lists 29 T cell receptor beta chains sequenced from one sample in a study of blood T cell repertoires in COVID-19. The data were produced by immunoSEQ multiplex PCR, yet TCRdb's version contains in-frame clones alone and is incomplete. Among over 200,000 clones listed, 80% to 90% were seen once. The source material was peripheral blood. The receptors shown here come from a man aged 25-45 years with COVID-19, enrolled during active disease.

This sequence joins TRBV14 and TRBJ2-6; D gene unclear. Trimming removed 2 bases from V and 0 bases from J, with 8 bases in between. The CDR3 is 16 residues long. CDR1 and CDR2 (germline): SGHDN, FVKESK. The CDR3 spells CASSQQASSGANVLTF. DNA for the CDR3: TGTGCCAGCAGCCAACAAGCGAGCTCTGGGGCCAACGTCCTGACTTTC.

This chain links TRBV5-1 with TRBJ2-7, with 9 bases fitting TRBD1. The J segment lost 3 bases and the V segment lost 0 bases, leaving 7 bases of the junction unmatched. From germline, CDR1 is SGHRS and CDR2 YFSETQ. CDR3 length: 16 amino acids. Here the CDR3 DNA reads TGCGCCAGCAGCTTGGTCTCCGGGACAGGGTTCTACGAGCAGTACTTC. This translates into CASSLVSGTGFYEQYF.

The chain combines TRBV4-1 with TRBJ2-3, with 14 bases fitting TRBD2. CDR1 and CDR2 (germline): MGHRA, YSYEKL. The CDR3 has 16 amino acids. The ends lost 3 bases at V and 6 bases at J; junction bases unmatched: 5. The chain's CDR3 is CASSHLGLAGDDTQYF. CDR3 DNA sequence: TGCGCCAGCAGCCATTTGGGACTAGCGGGGGATGATACGCAGTATTTT.

The CDR3, as DNA: TGTGCCAGCACTCGGACAGGACCCTATAATTCACCCCTCCACTTT. Translating gives CASTRTGPYNSPLHF. V is TRBV2 and J is TRBJ1-6; 7 bases map to TRBD1. The germline CDR1 and CDR2 sequences are SNHLY and FYNNEI. Trimming removed 7 bases from V and 2 bases from J; junction bases left unmatched: 5. This CDR3 is built from 15 residues.

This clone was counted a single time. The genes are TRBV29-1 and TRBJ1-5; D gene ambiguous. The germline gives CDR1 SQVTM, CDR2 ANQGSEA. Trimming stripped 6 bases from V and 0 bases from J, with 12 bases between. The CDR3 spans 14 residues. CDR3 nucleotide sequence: TGCAGCGTCGCGAGCCGAAATAGCAATCAGCCCCAGCATTTT. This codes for CSVASRNSNQPQHF.

In nucleotides, the CDR3 is TGTGCCAGTAGTTTCGGCAGGGCGAACACCGGGGAGCTGTTTTTT. Translated, it gives CASSFGRANTGELFF. This chain connects TRBV19 to TRBJ2-2; D is possibly TRBD1 (5 bases). The CDR3 sequence is 15 residues long. CDR1 is LNHDA and CDR2 is SQIVND in the germline V gene (reference sequence). V was clipped by 5 bases and J by 0 bases, with 10 bases between them.

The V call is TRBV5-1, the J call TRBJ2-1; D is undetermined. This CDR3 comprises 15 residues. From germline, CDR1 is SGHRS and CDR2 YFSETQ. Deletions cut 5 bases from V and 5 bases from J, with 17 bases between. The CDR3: CASRVDLLLDNEQFF. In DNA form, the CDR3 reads TGCGCCAGCAGAGTAGATCTCTTACTTGACAATGAGCAGTTCTTC.

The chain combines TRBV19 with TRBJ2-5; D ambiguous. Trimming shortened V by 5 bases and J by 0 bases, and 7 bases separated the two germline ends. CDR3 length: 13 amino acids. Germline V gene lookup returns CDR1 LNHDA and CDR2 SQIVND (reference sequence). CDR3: CASSFSYQETQYF. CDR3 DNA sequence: TGTGCCAGTAGTTTCTCGTACCAAGAGACCCAGTACTTC.

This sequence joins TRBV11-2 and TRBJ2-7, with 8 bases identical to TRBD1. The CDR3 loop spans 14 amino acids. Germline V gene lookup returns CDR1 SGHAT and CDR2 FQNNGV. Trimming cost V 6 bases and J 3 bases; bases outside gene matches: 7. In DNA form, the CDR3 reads TGTGCCAGCAGACCCCCCGGGACAGGCTACGAGCAGTACTTC. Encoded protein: CASRPPGTGYEQYF.

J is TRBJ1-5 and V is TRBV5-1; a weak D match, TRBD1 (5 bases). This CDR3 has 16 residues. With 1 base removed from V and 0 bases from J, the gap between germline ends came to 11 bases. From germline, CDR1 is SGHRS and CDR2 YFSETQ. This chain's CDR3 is CASSLLPGNSNQPQHF. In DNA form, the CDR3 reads TGCGCCAGCAGCTTGTTACCAGGGAATAGCAATCAGCCCCAGCATTTT.

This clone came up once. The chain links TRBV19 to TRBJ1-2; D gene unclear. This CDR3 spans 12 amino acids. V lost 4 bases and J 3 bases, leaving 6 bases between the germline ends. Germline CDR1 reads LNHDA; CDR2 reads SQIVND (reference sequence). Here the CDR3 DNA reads TGTGCCAGTAGTAACGGGTACTATGGCTACACCTTC. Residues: CASSNGYYGYTF. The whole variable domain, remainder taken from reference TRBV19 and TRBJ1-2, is DGGITQSPKYLFRKEGQNVTLSCEQNLNHDAMYWYRQDPGQGLRLIYYSQIVNDFQKGDIAEGYSVSREKKESFPLTVTSAQKNPTAFYLCASSNGYYGYTFGSGTRLTVV.

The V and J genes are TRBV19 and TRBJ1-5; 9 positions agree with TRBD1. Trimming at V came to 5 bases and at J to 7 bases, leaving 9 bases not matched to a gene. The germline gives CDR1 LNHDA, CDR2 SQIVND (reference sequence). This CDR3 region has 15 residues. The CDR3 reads CASSLPQGAWQPQHF. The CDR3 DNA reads TGTGCCAGTAGTTTACCACAGGGGGCATGGCAGCCCCAGCATTTT.

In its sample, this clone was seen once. CDR3 nucleotides: TGTGCCAGTAGTTTCCTGGACAGGGGGAGCAATCAGCCCCAGCATTTT. This sequence encodes CASSFLDRGSNQPQHF. This chain uses TRBV19 with TRBJ1-5, with TRBD1 identical over 10 bases. The CDR3 has 16 residues. The germline V gene encodes CDR1 LNHDA and CDR2 SQIVND (reference sequence). V shed 5 bases, J shed 1 base, and the junction held 5 bases outside the gene matches.

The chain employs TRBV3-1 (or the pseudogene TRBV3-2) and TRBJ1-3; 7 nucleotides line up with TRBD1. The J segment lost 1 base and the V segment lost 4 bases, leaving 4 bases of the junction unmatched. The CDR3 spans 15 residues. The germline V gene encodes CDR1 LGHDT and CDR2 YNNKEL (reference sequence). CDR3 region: CASSPQTGSGNTIYF. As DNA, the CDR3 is TGTGCCAGCAGCCCTCAGACAGGGTCTGGAAACACCATATATTTT.

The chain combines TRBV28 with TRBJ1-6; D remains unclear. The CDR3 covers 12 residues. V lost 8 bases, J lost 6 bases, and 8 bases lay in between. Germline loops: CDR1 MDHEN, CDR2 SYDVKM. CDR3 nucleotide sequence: TGTGCCAGCGGAGAGGTTAATTCACCCCTCCACTTT. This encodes CASGEVNSPLHF.

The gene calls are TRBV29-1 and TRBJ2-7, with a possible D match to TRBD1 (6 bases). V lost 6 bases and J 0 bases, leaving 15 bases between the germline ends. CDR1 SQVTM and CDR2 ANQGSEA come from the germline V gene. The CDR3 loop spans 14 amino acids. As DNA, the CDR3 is TGCAGCGTGGTACAGGGTCCCAGCTCCTACGAGCAGTACTTC. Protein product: CSVVQGPSSYEQYF.

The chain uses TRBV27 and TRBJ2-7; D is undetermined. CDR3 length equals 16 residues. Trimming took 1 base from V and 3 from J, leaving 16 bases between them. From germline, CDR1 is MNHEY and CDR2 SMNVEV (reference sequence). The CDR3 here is CASSLLRRGELYEQYF. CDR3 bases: TGTGCCAGCAGTTTATTGCGGAGAGGTGAGCTCTACGAGCAGTACTTC.

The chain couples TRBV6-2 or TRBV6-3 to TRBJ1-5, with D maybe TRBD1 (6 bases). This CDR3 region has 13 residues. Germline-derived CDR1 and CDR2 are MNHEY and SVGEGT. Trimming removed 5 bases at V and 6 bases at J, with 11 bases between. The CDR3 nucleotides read TGTGCCAGCAGTAACAGGGTCACTCAGCCCCAGCATTTT. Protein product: CASSNRVTQPQHF.

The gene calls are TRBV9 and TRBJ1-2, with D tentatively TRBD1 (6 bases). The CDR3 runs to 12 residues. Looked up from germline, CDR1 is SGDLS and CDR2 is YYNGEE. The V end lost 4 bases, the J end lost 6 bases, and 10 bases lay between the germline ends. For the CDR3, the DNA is TGTGCCAGCAGCTCAACAGGGAATGGCTACACCTTC. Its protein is CASSSTGNGYTF.

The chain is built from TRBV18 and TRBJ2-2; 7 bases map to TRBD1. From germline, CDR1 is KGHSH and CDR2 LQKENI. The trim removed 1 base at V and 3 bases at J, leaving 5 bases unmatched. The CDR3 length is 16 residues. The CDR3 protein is CASSPQGATHTGELFF. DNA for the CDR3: TGTGCCAGCTCACCACAGGGGGCCACGCACACCGGGGAGCTGTTTTTT.

CDR3: CAISESRGVNYGYTF. CDR3 coding DNA: TGTGCCATCAGTGAGTCGCGGGGGGTAAACTATGGCTACACCTTC. This rearrangement joins TRBV10-3 to TRBJ1-2, with D possibly being TRBD1 (5 bases). V lost 0 bases to trimming and J lost 2 bases, with 10 bases between them. This CDR3 has 15 residues. The germline gives CDR1 ENHRY, CDR2 SYGVKD.

The CDR3 spells CASSPATGSFIYGYTF. The CDR3 DNA sequence: TGCGCCAGCAGTCCCGCGACTGGTTCTTTTATCTATGGCTACACCTTC. The V and J genes are TRBV5-1 and TRBJ1-2; no clear D. This CDR3 comprises 16 residues. Germline CDR1 SGHRS, CDR2 YFSETQ. With 5 bases removed from V and 4 bases from J, the gap between germline ends came to 21 bases.

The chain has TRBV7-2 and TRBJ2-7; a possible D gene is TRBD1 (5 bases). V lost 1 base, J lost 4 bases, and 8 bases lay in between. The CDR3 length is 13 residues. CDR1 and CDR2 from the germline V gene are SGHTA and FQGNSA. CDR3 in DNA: TGTGCCAGCAGCTTAGGGGGCACGTACGAGCAGTACTTC. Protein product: CASSLGGTYEQYF.

The CDR3 coding sequence is TGTGCCAGTAGTGCCGGGACAGGGGGCGCAGCTAATGAAAAACTGTTTTTT. Translating gives CASSAGTGGAANEKLFF. The chain employs TRBV19 and TRBJ1-4; 12 nucleotides match TRBD1. The CDR3 totals 17 residues. The V gene's germline CDR1 is LNHDA and CDR2 SQIVND (reference sequence). The V gene end was trimmed by 5 bases and the J gene end by 3 bases; junction bases not matched to a gene: 7.

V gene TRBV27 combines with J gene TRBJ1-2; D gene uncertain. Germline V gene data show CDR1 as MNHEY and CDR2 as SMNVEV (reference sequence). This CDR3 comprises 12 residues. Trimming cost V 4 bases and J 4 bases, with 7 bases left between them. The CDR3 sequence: CASSSAGYGYTF. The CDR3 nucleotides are TGTGCCAGCAGTTCCGCAGGCTATGGCTACACCTTC.

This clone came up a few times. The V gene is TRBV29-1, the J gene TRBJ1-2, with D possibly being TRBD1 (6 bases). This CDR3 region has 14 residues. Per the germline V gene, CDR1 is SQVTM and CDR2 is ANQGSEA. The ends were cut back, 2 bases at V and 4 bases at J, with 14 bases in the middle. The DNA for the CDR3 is TGCAGCGTTGAACCCTGGACAGAAGTCTATGGCTACACCTTC. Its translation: CSVEPWTEVYGYTF.

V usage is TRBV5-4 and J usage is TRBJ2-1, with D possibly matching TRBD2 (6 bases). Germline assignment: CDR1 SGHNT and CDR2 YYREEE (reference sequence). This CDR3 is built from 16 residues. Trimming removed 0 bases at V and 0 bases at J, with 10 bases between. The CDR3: CASSLGGGNSYNEQFF. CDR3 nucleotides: TGTGCCAGCAGCTTGGGTGGCGGGAACTCCTACAATGAGCAGTTCTTC.

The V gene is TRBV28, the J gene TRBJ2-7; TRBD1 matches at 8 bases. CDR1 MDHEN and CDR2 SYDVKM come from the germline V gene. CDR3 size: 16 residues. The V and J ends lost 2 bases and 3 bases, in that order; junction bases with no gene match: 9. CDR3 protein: CASSLRGTGAYYEQYF. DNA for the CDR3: TGTGCCAGCAGTTTACGGGGGACAGGTGCCTACTACGAGCAGTACTTC.

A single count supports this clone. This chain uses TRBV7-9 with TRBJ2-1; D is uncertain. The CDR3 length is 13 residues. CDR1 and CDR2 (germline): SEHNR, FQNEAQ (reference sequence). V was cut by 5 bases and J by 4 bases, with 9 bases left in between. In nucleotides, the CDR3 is TGTGCCAGCAGCCCCGCAGGTTACAATGAGCAGTTCTTC. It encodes CASSPAGYNEQFF.